This T cell receptor beta chain was obtained from a study of T cell responses to AZD1222 COVID-19 vaccine. Assay used: immunoSEQ multiplex PCR; TCRdb lists only in-frame clones, some missing. The sample carries 95,000 to 110,000 clones, nearly 95% recorded once. V was clipped by 5 bases and J by 2 bases, with 13 bases between them. CDR3 length equals 14 residues. The V gene's germline CDR1 is LNHDA and CDR2 SQIVND (reference sequence). This clone was detected only once. No antigen is known for it. Study observations and caveats: Sampling captured repertoires only after the peak T cell response.

The chain carries TRBV19 and TRBJ2-7; the D gene is possibly TRBD2 (6 bases). This sequence originates from an adult in good health. The sequences come from peripheral blood, collected on day 0 of AZD1222 vaccination. In DNA form, the CDR3 reads TGTGCCAGTAGTGGACCGTGGGGGGCCTACGAGCAGTACTTC. Translation gives CASSGPWGAYEQYF.